This T cell receptor beta chain emerged from a study of shared clonotypes between healthy human individuals. General study findings and limits: In contrast to clonotypes shared by all four donors, non-shared clonotypes had lower generation probabilities. Among donors, the sharing of clonotypes was expected to be influenced by sequencing depth.

A note on this clone: Its target is not known.

In germline, CDR1 is SGHRS, CDR2 YFSETQ. The CDR3 covers 14 residues. Unmatched junction bases numbered 4, after V lost 0 bases and J lost 8 bases. The assay was run at deep level. The method was immunoSEQ multiplex PCR; TCRdb's version includes in-frame clones alone and lacks a portion of them. This sample yields millions of clones, of which roughly 94% are seen a single time; 0.13% belongs to the top ten. It was into CD45RA+ naive and CD45RA-negative memory subsets that the CD4+ cells were split. This TCR came from a man between 18 and 35 years old in good health. This chain links TRBV5-1 with TRBJ2-1, with 8 bases lining up with TRBD2. Material for sequencing was naive CD4+ T cells sorted from blood. Sample subset: CD45RA+ positively selected. The CDR3 loop is CASSLGLAGYEQFF. In DNA form, the CDR3 reads TGCGCCAGCAGCTTGGGGCTAGCGGGCTATGAGCAGTTCTTC. Together with reference TRBV5-1 and TRBJ2-1, the CDR3 gives the full variable domain: KAGVTQTPRYLIKTRGQQVTLSCSPISGHRSVSWYQQTPGQGLQFLFEYFSETQRNKGNFPGRFSGRQFSNSRSEMNVSTLELGDSALYLCASSLGLAGYEQFFGPGTRLTVL.